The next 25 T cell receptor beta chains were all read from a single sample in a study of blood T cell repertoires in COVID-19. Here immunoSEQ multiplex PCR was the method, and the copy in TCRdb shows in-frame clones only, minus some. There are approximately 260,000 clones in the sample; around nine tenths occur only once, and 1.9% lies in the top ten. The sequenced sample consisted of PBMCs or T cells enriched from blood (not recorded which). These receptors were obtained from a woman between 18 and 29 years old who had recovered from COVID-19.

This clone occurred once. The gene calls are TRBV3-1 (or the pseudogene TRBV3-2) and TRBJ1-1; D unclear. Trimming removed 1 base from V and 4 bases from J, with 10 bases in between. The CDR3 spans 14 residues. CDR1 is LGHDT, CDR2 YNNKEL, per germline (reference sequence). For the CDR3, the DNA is TGTGCCAGCAGCCAAGTTGAGGTGGGCACTGAAGCTTTCTTT. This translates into CASSQVEVGTEAFF.

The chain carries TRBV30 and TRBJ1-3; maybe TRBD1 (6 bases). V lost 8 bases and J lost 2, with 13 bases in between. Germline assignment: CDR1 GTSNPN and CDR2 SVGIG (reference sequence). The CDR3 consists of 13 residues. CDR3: CAASGAPGNTIYF. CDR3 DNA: TGTGCCGCGTCAGGGGCGCCTGGAAACACCATATATTTT. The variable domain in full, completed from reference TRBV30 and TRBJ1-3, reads SQTIHQWPATLVQPVGSPLSLECTVEGTSNPNLYWYRQAAGRGLQLLFYSVGIGQISSEVPQNLSASRPQDRQFILSSKKLLLSDSGFYLCAASGAPGNTIYFGEGSWLTVV.

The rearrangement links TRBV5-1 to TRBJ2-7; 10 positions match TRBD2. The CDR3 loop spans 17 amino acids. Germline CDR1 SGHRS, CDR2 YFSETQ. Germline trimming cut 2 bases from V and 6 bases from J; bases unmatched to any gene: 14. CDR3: CASSFLLISGRRGEQYF. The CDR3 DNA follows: TGCGCCAGCAGCTTCCTACTAATTAGCGGGAGGAGAGGCGAGCAGTACTTC.

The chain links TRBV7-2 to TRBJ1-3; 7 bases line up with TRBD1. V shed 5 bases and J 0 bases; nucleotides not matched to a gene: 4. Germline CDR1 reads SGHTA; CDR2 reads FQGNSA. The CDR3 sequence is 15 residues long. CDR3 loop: CASSATGDSGNTIYF. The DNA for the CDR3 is TGTGCCAGCAGCGCCACAGGGGACTCTGGAAACACCATATATTTT.

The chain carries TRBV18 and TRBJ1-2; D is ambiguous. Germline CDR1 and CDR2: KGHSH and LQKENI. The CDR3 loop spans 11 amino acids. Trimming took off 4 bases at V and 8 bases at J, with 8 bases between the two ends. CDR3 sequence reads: CASSRALGYTF. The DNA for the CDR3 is TGTGCCAGCTCACGGGCTCTGGGCTACACCTTC.

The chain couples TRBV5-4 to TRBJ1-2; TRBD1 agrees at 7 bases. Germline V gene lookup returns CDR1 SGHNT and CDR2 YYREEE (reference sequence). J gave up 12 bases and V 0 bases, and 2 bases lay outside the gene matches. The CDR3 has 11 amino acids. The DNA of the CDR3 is TGTGCCAGCAGCTTGGGACAGGGCGACACCTTC. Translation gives CASSLGQGDTF.

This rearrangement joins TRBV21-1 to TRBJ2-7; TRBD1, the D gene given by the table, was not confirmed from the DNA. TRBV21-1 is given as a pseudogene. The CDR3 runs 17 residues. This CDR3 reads CASSKGYLPDTSYEQYF. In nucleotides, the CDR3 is TGTGCCAGCAGCAAAGGGTACCTCCCGGACACCTCCTACGAGCAGTACTTC.

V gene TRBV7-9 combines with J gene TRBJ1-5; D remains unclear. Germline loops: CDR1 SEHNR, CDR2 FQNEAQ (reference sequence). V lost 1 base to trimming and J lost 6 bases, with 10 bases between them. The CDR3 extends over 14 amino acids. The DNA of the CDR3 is TGTGCCAGCAGCTTAGGGAGCTCGGGTCAGCCCCAGCATTTT. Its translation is CASSLGSSGQPQHF.

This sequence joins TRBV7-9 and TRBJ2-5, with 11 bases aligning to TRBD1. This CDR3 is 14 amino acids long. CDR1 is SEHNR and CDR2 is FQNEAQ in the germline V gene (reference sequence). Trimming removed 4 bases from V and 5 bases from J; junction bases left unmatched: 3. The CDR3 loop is CASSYGDRGETQYF. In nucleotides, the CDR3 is TGTGCCAGCAGCTACGGGGACAGGGGGGAGACCCAGTACTTC. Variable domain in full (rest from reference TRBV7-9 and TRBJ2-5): DTGVSQNPRHKITKRGQNVTFRCDPISEHNRLYWYRQTLGQGPEFLTYFQNEAQLEKSRLLSDRFSAERPKGSFSTLEIQRTEQGDSAMYLCASSYGDRGETQYFGPGTRLLVL.

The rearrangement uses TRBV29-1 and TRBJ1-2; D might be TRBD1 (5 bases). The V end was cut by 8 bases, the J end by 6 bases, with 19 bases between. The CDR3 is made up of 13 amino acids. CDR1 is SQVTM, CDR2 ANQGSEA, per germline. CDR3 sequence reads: CSTGGSRRDGYTF. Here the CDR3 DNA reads TGCAGCACCGGGGGGAGTCGAAGGGATGGCTACACCTTC.

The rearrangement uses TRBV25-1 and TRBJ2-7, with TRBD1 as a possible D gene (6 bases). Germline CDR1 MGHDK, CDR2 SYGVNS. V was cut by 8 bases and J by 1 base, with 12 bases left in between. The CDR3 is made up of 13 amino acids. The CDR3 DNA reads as TGTGCCAGCCGACGGACAGCATCCTACGAGCAGTACTTC. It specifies CASRRTASYEQYF.

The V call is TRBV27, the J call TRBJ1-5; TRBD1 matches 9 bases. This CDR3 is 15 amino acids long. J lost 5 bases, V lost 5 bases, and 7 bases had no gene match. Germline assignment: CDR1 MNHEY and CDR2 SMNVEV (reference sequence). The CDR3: CASSIYRGPDQPQHF. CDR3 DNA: TGTGCCAGCAGTATCTACAGGGGGCCCGATCAGCCCCAGCATTTT.

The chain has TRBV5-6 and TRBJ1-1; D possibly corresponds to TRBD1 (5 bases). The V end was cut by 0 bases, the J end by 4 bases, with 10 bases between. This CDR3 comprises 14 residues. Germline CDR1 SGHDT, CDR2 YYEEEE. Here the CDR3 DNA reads TGTGCCAGCAGCTTGGTTTCAGGGTCCACTGAAGCTTTCTTT. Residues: CASSLVSGSTEAFF.

The CDR3 is CASSLMPVDSGNTIYF. In nucleotides, the CDR3 is TGTGCCAGCAGCTTAATGCCTGTAGACTCTGGAAACACCATATATTTT. The chain carries TRBV7-6 and TRBJ1-3; no definite D call. V lost 2 bases and J 0 bases, leaving 11 bases between the germline ends. The germline CDR1 and CDR2 sequences are SGHVS and FNYEAQ. The CDR3 is 16 residues long.

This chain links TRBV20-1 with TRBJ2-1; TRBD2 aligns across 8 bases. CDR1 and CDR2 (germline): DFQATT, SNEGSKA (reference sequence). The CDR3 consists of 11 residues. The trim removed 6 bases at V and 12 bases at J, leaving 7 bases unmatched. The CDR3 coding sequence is TGCAGTGCCCTCCCGGGGGGGCGGCAGTTCTTC. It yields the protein CSALPGGRQFF.

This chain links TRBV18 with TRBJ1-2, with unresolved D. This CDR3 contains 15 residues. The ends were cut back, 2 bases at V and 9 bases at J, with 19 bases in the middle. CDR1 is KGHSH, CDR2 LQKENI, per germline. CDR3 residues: CASSPRDPGEGSYTF. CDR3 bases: TGTGCCAGCTCACCAAGGGATCCCGGGGAGGGAAGCTACACCTTC.

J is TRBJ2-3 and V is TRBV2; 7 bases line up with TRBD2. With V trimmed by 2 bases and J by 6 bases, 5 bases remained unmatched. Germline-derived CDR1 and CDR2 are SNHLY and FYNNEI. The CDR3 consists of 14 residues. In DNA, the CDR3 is TGTGCCAGCAGTGAATATGCGGGAGTGGATACGCAGTATTTT. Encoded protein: CASSEYAGVDTQYF.

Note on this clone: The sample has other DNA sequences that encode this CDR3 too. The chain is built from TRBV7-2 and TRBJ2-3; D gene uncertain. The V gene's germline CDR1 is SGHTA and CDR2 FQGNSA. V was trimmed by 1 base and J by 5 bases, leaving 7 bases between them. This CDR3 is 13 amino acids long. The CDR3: CASSLGRGDTQYF. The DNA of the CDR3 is TGTGCCAGCAGCTTAGGTCGAGGAGATACGCAGTATTTT.

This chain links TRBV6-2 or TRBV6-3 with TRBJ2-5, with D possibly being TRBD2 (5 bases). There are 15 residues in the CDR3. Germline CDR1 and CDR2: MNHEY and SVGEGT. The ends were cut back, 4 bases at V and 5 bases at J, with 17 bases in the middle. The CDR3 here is CASSSRRDPWETQYF. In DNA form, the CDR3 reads TGTGCCAGCAGTTCCCGCCGGGATCCTTGGGAGACCCAGTACTTC.

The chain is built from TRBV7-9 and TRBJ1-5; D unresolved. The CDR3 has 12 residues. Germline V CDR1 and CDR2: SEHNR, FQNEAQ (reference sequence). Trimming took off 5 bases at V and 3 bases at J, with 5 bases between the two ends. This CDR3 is CASSASNQPQHF. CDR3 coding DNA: TGTGCCAGCAGCGCGTCCAATCAGCCCCAGCATTTT. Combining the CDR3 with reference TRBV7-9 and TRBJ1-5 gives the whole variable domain DTGVSQNPRHKITKRGQNVTFRCDPISEHNRLYWYRQTLGQGPEFLTYFQNEAQLEKSRLLSDRFSAERPKGSFSTLEIQRTEQGDSAMYLCASSASNQPQHFGDGTRLSIL.

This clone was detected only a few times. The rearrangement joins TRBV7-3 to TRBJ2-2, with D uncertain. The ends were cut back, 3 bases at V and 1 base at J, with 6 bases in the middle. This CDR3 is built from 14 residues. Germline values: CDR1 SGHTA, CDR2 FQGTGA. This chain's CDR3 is CASSFPGNTGELFF. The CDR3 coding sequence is TGTGCCAGCAGCTTCCCGGGGAACACCGGGGAGCTGTTTTTT.

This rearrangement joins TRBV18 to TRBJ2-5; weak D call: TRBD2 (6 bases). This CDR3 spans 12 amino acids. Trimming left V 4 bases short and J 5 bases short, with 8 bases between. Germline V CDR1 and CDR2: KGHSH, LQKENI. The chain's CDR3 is CASSQGRETQYF. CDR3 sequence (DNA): TGTGCCAGCTCACAGGGGAGGGAGACCCAGTACTTC.

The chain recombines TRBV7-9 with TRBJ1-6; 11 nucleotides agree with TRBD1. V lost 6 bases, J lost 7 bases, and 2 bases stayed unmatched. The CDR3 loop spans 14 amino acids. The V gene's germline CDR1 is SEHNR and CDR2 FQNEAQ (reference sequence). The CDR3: CASRRTGGNSPLHF. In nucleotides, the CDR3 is TGTGCCAGCAGACGGACAGGGGGCAATTCACCCCTCCACTTT.

The CDR3 DNA is TGTGCTAGAAAGAGACAGGGTACTAATTCACCCCTCCACTTT. This sequence encodes CARKRQGTNSPLHF. V and J are TRBV12-5 and TRBJ1-6; 7 positions match TRBD1. The junction had 8 bases not matched to a gene; V was cut back by 9 bases and J by 6 bases. Germline loops: CDR1 LGHNT, CDR2 FRNRAP. The CDR3 has 14 residues.

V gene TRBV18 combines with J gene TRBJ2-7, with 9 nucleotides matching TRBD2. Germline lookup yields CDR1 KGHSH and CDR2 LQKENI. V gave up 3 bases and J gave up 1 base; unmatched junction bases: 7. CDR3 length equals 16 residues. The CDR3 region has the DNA TGTGCCAGCTCACCCCGGACTAGCGCCATTTCCTACGAGCAGTACTTC. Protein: CASSPRTSAISYEQYF. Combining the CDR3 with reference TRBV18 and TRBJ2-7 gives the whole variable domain NAGVMQNPRHLVRRRGQEARLRCSPMKGHSHVYWYRQLPEEGLKFMVYLQKENIIDESGMPKERFSAEFPKEGPSILRIQQVVRGDSAAYFCASSPRTSAISYEQYFGPGTRLTVT.